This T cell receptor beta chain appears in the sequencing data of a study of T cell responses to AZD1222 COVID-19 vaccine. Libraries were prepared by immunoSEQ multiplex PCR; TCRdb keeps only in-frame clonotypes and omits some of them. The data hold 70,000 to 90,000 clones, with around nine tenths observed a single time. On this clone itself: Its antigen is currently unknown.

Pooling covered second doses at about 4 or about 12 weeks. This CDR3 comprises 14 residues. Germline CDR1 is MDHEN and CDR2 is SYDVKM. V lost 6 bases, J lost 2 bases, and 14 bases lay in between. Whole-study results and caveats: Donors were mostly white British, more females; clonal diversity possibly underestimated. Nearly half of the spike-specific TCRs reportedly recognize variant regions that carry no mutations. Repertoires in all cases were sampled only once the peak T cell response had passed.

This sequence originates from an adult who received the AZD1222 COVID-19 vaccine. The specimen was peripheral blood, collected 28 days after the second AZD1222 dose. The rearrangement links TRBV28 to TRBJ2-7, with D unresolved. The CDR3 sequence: CASRPLAPTYEQYF. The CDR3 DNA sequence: TGTGCCAGCAGGCCCCTGGCACCTACCTACGAGCAGTACTTC.